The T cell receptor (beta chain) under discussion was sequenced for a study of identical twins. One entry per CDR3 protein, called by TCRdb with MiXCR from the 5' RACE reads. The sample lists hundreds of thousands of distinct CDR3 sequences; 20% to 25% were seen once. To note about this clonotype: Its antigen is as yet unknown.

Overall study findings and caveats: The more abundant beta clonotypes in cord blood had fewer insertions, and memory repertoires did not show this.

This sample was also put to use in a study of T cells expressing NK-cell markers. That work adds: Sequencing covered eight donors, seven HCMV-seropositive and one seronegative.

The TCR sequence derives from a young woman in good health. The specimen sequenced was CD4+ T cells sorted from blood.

The CDR3 bases are TGTGCCAGCACCCCATTAGGCGGGGGGGCTTACAATGAGCAGTTCTTC. Its protein is CASTPLGGGAYNEQFF. The chain recombines TRBV6-1 with TRBJ2-1; 9 positions match TRBD2. CDR3 length equals 16 residues. Losses at the gene ends were 7 bases for V and 4 bases for J; bases not matched to a gene: 11. Germline loops: CDR1 MNHNS, CDR2 SASEGT.